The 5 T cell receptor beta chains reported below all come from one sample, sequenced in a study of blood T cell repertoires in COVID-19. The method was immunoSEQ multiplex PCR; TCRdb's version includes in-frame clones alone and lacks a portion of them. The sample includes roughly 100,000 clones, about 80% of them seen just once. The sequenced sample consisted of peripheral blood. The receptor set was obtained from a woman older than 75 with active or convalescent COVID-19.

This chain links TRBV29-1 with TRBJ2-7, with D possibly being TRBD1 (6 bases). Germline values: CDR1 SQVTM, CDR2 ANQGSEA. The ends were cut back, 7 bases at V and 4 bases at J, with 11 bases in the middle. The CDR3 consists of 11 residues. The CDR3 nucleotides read TGCAGCGGGCAGGGGTCTTACGAGCAGTACTTC. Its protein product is CSGQGSYEQYF.

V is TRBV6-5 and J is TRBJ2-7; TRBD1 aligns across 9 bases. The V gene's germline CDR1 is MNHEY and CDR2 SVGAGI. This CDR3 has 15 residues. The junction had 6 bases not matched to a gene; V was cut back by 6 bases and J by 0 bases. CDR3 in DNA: TGTGCCAGCAGGACCGGGACAGGGAGCTCCTACGAGCAGTACTTC. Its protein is CASRTGTGSSYEQYF.

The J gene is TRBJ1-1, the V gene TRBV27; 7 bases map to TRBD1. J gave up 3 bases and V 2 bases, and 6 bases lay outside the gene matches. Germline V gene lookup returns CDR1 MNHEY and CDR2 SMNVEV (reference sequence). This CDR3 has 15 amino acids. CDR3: CASSLRPGGHTEAFF. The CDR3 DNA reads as TGTGCCAGCAGTTTAAGGCCAGGGGGGCACACTGAAGCTTTCTTT.

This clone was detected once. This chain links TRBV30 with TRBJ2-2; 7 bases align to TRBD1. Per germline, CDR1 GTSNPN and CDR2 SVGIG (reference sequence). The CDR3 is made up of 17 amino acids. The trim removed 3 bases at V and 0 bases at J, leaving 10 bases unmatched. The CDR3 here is CAWRNQGVKANTGELFF. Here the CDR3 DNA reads TGTGCCTGGAGGAACCAGGGGGTCAAAGCGAACACCGGGGAGCTGTTTTTT. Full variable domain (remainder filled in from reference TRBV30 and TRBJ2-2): SQTIHQWPATLVQPVGSPLSLECTVEGTSNPNLYWYRQAAGRGLQLLFYSVGIGQISSEVPQNLSASRPQDRQFILSSKKLLLSDSGFYLCAWRNQGVKANTGELFFGEGSRLTVL.

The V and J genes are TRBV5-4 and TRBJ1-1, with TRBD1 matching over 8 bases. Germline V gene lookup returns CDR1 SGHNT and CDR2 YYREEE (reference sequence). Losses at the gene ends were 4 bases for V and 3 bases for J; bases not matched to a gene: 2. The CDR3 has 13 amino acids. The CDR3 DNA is TGTGCCAGCAGCCCGACAGGGGACACTGAAGCTTTCTTT. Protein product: CASSPTGDTEAFF.